This passage covers 22 T cell receptor beta chains from one sample sequenced in a study of CD8 T cells in Susac syndrome. Random hexamers primed reverse transcription of roughly 0.5 to 1 ug RNA. From the immunoSEQ multiplex PCR reads, TCRdb called clonotypes with MiXCR, one entry per CDR3 protein. The sample consists of some 400,000 distinct CDR3 sequences, about 85% of them appearing once. Sequencing was done on a sample of CD8+ T cells from PBMCs. The receptors come from a human donor with multiple sclerosis.

The chain employs TRBV5-5 and TRBJ2-7, with TRBD1 matching 11 bases. Germline CDR1 and CDR2: SGHKS and YYEKEE (reference sequence). Trimming took 5 bases from V and 1 from J; bases not matched to a gene: 20. This CDR3 contains 20 residues. In DNA form, the CDR3 reads TGTGCCAGCAGTCTTGGAACCGGGACAGGGGGTGGTGTGGTGTCCTACGAGCAGTACTTC. Translating gives CASSLGTGTGGGVVSYEQYF.

The chain has TRBV27 and TRBJ2-7; 8 bases match TRBD2. Looked up from germline, CDR1 is MNHEY and CDR2 is SMNVEV (reference sequence). This CDR3 is 16 amino acids long. V dropped 4 bases and J dropped 5; count of bases not matched to a gene: 13. The CDR3 coding sequence is TGTGCCAGCAGTTCCGGATTTCCGGGAGGGCATGACGAGCAGTACTTC. It translates to CASSSGFPGGHDEQYF.

The genes are TRBV4-1 and TRBJ2-4; 12 bases are shared with TRBD2. CDR1 and CDR2 (germline): MGHRA, YSYEKL. The CDR3 covers 15 residues. V gave up 0 bases and J gave up 6 bases; unmatched junction bases: 0. This CDR3 reads CASSQEGLAGNIQYF. The CDR3 nucleotides read TGCGCCAGCAGCCAAGAGGGACTAGCGGGAAACATTCAGTACTTC.

V gene TRBV29-1 combines with J gene TRBJ2-4; perhaps TRBD2 as D (6 bases). Germline V gene lookup returns CDR1 SQVTM and CDR2 ANQGSEA. This CDR3 contains 11 residues. The ends were cut back, 0 bases at V and 14 bases at J, with 11 bases in the middle. The CDR3 sequence: CSVEEGTVEYF. CDR3 coding DNA: TGCAGCGTTGAAGAGGGGACTGTTGAGTACTTC.

The chain carries TRBV6-5 and TRBJ2-1; 15 bases match TRBD2. After removal of 7 bases from V and 8 bases from J, the junction contained 6 bases not matched to a gene. The CDR3 is 15 residues long. In germline, CDR1 is MNHEY, CDR2 SVGAGI. CDR3 coding DNA: TGTGCCAGCACCTGGACTAGCGGGGGGGTGGATGAGCAGTTCTTC. It codes for CASTWTSGGVDEQFF.

This chain links TRBV19 with TRBJ2-1, with no clear D. V shed 8 bases and J shed 0 bases, with 8 bases lying between them. The length of the CDR3 is 13 residues. The germline V gene has CDR1 LNHDA and CDR2 SQIVND (reference sequence). CDR3 sequence (DNA): TGTGCCAGTGGCCGTAGCTCCTACAATGAGCAGTTCTTC. Protein sequence: CASGRSSYNEQFF.

As DNA, the CDR3 is TGTGCCAGCAGCGACAGACTGGGATGGGGCGAGCAGTACTTC. This encodes CASSDRLGWGEQYF. The rearrangement uses TRBV2 and TRBJ2-7, with D perhaps matching TRBD1 (5 bases). The CDR3 is made up of 14 amino acids. Germline loops: CDR1 SNHLY, CDR2 FYNNEI. Trimming stripped 6 bases from V and 6 bases from J, with 18 bases between.

The genes are TRBV5-8 and TRBJ2-3, with D unclear. In germline, CDR1 is SGHTS, CDR2 YDEGEE. The CDR3 runs to 18 residues. V was trimmed by 4 bases and J by 0 bases, leaving 21 bases between them. The CDR3 region has the DNA TGTGCCAGCAGCCTTCGGCAGGAAACCTTTGGTAGCACAGATACGCAGTATTTT. This encodes CASSLRQETFGSTDTQYF. The full variable domain, completed using reference TRBV5-8 and TRBJ2-3, is EAGVTQSPTHLIKTRGQQATLRCSPISGHTSVYWYQQALGLGLQFLLWYDEGEERNRGNFPPRFSGRQFPNYSSELNVNALELEDSALYLCASSLRQETFGSTDTQYFGPGTRLTVL.

This chain connects TRBV27 to TRBJ2-3; D possibly corresponds to TRBD1 (6 bases). Trimming stripped 2 bases from V and 4 bases from J, with 16 bases between. Germline V gives CDR1 MNHEY, CDR2 SMNVEV (reference sequence). The CDR3 covers 16 residues. CDR3 in amino acids: CASSLVFPTGPDTQYF. Here the CDR3 DNA reads TGTGCCAGCAGTTTAGTATTCCCCACAGGGCCAGATACGCAGTATTTT.

V is TRBV6-6 and J is TRBJ1-4; unclear D gene. The germline CDR1 and CDR2 sequences are MNHNY and SVGAGI (reference sequence). CDR3 length equals 14 residues. V was cut by 7 bases and J by 4 bases, with 13 bases left in between. As DNA, the CDR3 is TGTGCCAGCACCCGGGTAGGGTTTAATGAAAAACTGTTTTTT. The encoded protein is CASTRVGFNEKLFF.

The rearrangement joins TRBV20-1 to TRBJ1-1; 10 bases map to TRBD1. The CDR3 spans 14 residues. CDR1 and CDR2 (germline): DFQATT, SNEGSKA (reference sequence). The junction had 3 bases not matched to a gene; V was cut back by 2 bases and J by 3 bases. The CDR3 loop is CSARPGTGDTEAFF. The CDR3 coding sequence is TGCAGTGCTAGACCCGGGACAGGGGACACTGAAGCTTTCTTT.

The V and J genes are TRBV12-3 or TRBV12-4 and TRBJ2-2; D remains unclear. There are 12 residues in the CDR3. V lost 8 bases, J lost 6 bases, and 10 bases lay in between. The CDR3 region is CASEVGAGELFF. CDR3 DNA sequence: TGTGCCAGCGAAGTGGGCGCCGGGGAGCTGTTTTTT.

The chain carries TRBV27 and TRBJ2-2; unclear D gene. There are 14 residues in the CDR3. The germline V gene encodes CDR1 MNHEY and CDR2 SMNVEV (reference sequence). The germline V and J ends were trimmed by 2 bases and 2 bases, with 6 bases remaining between them. CDR3 nucleotide sequence: TGTGCCAGCAGTTTAGGGCACAACACCGGGGAGCTGTTTTTT. This codes for CASSLGHNTGELFF.

This chain uses TRBV6-5 with TRBJ2-1, with a possible D match to TRBD2 (5 bases). CDR1 is MNHEY and CDR2 is SVGAGI in the germline V gene. Trimming cost V 6 bases and J 4 bases, with 16 bases left between them. CDR3 length: 15 amino acids. CDR3: CASRPTGFEYNEQFF. In nucleotides, the CDR3 is TGTGCCAGCAGGCCGACGGGGTTCGAATACAATGAGCAGTTCTTC.

V gene TRBV14 combines with J gene TRBJ2-7; 10 bases line up with TRBD2. Germline-derived CDR1 and CDR2 are SGHDN and FVKESK. The CDR3 has 15 residues. V trimming: 3 bases; J trimming: 2 bases; junction bases outside the gene matches: 4. For the CDR3, the DNA is TGTGCCAGCAGCCAGCCTAGCGGGGGTACCTACGAGCAGTACTTC. Encoded protein: CASSQPSGGTYEQYF.

This chain links TRBV6-5 with TRBJ2-6; D is unresolved. In germline, CDR1 is MNHEY, CDR2 SVGAGI. V lost 3 bases and J lost 0, with 9 bases in between. There are 16 residues in the CDR3. The CDR3 sequence: CASSYEVPSGANVLTF. The CDR3 DNA sequence: TGTGCCAGCAGTTATGAGGTCCCCTCTGGGGCCAACGTCCTGACTTTC.

The rearrangement uses TRBV6-5 and TRBJ2-1, with a tentative D call TRBD1 (6 bases). From germline, CDR1 is MNHEY and CDR2 SVGAGI. V lost 3 bases, J lost 8 bases, and 11 bases lay in between. CDR3 size: 13 residues. CDR3: CASSYQGLHEQFF. The CDR3 nucleotides are TGTGCCAGCAGTTATCAGGGGTTGCATGAGCAGTTCTTC.

The genes are TRBV6-2 or TRBV6-3 and TRBJ2-7, with 10 bases identical to TRBD2. The trim removed 0 bases at V and 3 bases at J, leaving 5 bases unmatched. CDR1 and CDR2 (germline): MNHEY, SVGEGT. The CDR3 has 16 residues. The CDR3 is CASSYSNGLAVYEQYF. The DNA of the CDR3 is TGTGCCAGCAGTTACTCGAACGGACTAGCGGTCTACGAGCAGTACTTC.

The chain links TRBV13 to TRBJ2-1; 9 positions agree with TRBD1. Germline V lookup: CDR1 PRHDT, CDR2 FYEKMQ (reference sequence). V dropped 5 bases and J dropped 8; count of bases not matched to a gene: 16. The CDR3 is 17 residues long. For the CDR3, the DNA is TGTGCCAGCAGCCTGAATCAGGGACAGGGTTATCGGGATGAGCAGTTCTTC. This translates into CASSLNQGQGYRDEQFF.

The chain has TRBV25-1 and TRBJ2-5; perhaps D is TRBD1 or TRBD2 (6 bases each). The germline gives CDR1 MGHDK, CDR2 SYGVNS. This CDR3 is built from 13 residues. The germline V and J ends were trimmed by 9 bases and 4 bases, with 15 bases remaining between them. CDR3 sequence reads: CASQTGAGETQYF. The CDR3 nucleotides read TGTGCCAGTCAAACGGGGGCCGGAGAGACCCAGTACTTC.

The chain recombines TRBV6-5 with TRBJ2-7, with D perhaps TRBD1 (6 bases). The CDR3 length is 15 residues. From germline, CDR1 is MNHEY and CDR2 SVGAGI. With 10 bases removed from V and 5 bases from J, the gap between germline ends came to 24 bases. The chain's CDR3 is CATQAAPTGQNEQYF. CDR3 DNA: TGTGCCACTCAGGCCGCTCCCACAGGGCAAAACGAGCAGTACTTC.

The J gene is TRBJ1-1, the V gene TRBV11-2, with D perhaps matching TRBD1 (5 bases). The CDR3 is 13 residues long. V shed 5 bases and J shed 3 bases, with 10 bases lying between them. The germline CDR1 and CDR2 sequences are SGHAT and FQNNGV. In nucleotides, the CDR3 is TGTGCCAGCAGCGACAGCTCATACACTGAAGCTTTCTTT. It encodes CASSDSSYTEAFF.